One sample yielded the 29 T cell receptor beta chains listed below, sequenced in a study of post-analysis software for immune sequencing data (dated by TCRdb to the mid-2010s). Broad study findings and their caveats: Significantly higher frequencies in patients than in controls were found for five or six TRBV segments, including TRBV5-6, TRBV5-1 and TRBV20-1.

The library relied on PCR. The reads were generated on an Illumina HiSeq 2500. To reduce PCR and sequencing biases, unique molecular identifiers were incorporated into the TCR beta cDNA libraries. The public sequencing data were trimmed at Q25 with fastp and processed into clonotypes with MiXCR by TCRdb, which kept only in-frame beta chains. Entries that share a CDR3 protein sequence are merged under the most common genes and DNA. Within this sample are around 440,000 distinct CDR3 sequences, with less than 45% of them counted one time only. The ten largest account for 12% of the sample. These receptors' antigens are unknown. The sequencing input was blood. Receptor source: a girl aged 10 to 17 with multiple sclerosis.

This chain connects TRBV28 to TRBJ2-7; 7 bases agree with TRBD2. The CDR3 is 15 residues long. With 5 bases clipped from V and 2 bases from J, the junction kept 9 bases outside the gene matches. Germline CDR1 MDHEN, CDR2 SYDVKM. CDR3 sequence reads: CASSLSSGTTYEQYF. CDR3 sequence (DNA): TGTGCCAGCAGTCTCTCTAGCGGCACCACCTACGAGCAGTACTTC.

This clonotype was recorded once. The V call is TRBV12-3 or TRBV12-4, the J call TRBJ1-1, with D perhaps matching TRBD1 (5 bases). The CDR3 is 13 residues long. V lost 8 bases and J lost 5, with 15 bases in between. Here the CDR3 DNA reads TGTGCCAGCTCCAGGGTTATCTCGACTGAAGCTTTCTTT. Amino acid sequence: CASSRVISTEAFF.

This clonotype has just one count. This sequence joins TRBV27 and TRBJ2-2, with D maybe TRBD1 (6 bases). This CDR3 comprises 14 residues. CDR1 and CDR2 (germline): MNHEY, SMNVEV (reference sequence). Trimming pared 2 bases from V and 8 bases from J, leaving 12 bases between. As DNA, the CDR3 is TGTGCCAGCAGTTTAAACAGGGAGAATGGGGAGCTGTTTTTT. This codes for CASSLNRENGELFF.

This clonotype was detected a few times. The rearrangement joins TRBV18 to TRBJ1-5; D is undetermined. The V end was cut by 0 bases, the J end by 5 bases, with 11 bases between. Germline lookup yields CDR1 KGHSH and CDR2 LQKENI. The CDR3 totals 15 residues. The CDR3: CASSPPTNGDQPQHF. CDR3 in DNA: TGTGCCAGCTCACCACCTACGAATGGGGATCAGCCCCAGCATTTT.

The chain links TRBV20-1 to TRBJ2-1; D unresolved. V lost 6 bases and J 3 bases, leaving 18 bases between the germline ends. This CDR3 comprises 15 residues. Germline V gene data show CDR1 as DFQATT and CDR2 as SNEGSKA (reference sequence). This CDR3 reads CSAPDSSLGYNEQFF. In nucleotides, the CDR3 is TGCAGTGCACCCGACTCGTCCTTAGGCTACAATGAGCAGTTCTTC.

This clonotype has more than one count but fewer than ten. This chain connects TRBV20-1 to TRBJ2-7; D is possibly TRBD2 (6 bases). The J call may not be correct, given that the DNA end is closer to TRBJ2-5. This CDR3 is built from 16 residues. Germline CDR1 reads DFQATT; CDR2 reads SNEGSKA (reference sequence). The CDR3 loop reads CSAQPLSYGSGETQYF. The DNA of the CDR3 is TGCAGTGCTCAACCCCTCTCTTACGGGAGTGGCGAGACCCAGTACTTC.

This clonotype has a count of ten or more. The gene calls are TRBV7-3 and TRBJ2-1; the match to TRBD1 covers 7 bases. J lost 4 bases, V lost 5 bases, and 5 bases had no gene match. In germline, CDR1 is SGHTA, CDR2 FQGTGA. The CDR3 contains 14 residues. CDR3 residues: CASSPRDSYNEQFF. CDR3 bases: TGTGCCAGCAGCCCCCGGGACAGTTACAATGAGCAGTTCTTC. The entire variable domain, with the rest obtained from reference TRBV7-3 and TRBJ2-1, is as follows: GAGVSQTPSNKVTEKGKYVELRCDPISGHTALYWYRQSLGQGPEFLIYFQGTGAADDSGLPNDRFFAVRPEGSVSTLKIQRTERGDSAVYLCASSPRDSYNEQFFGPGTRLTVL.

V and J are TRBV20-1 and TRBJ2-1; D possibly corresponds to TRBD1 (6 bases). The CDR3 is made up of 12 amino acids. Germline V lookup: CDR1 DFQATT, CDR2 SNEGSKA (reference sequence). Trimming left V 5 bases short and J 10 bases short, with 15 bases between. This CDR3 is CSAGGEAREQFF. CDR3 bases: TGCAGTGCTGGGGGCGAGGCGCGGGAGCAGTTCTTC.

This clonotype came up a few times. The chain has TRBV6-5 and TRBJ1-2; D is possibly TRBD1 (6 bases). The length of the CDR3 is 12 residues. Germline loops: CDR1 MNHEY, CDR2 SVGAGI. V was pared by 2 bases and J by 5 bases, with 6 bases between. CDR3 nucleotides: TGTGCCAGCAGTTACGGACAGTATGGCTACACCTTC. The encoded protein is CASSYGQYGYTF.

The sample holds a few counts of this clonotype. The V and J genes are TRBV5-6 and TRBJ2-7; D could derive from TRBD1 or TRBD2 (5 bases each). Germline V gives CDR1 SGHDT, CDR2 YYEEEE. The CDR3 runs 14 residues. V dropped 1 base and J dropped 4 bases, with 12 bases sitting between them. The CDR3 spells CASSLWGSIYEQYF. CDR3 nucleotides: TGTGCCAGCAGCTTGTGGGGGTCGATTTACGAGCAGTACTTC.

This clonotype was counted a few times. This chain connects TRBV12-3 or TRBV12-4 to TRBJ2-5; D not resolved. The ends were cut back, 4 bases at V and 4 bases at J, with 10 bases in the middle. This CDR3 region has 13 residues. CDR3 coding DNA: TGTGCCAGCAGTTACCCTTTAACAGAGACCCAGTACTTC. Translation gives CASSYPLTETQYF.

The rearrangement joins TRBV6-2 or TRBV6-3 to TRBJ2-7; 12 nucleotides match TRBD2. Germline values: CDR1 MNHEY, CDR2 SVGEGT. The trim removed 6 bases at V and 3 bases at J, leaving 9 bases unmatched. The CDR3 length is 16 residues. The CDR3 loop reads CASSPIRLAGVYEQYF. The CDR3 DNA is TGTGCCAGCAGCCCAATAAGACTAGCGGGAGTCTACGAGCAGTACTTC.

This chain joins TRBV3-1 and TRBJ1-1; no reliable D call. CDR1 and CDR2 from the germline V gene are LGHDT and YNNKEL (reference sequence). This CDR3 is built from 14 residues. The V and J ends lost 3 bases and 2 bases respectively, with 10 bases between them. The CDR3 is CASSHGRLNTEAFF. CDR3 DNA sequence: TGTGCCAGCAGCCACGGACGGCTTAACACTGAAGCTTTCTTT.

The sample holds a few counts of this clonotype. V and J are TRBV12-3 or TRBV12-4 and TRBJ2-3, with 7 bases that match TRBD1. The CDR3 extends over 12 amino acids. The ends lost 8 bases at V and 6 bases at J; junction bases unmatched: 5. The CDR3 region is CASLNRGDTQYF. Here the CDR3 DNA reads TGTGCCAGCCTGAACAGGGGTGATACGCAGTATTTT.

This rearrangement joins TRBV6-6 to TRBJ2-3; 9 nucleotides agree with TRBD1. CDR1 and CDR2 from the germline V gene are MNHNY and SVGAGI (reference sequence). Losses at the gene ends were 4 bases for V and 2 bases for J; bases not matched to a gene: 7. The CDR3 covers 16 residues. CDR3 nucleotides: TGTGCCAGCAGTTTCGACGACAGGGGGGACACAGATACGCAGTATTTT. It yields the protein CASSFDDRGDTDTQYF.

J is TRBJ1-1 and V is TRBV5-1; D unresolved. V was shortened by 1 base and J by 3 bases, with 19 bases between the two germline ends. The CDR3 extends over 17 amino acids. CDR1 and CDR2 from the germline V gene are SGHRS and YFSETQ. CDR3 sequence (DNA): TGCGCCAGCAGCTTGCGACCTCTACGGGGTGGCGACACTGAAGCTTTCTTT. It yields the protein CASSLRPLRGGDTEAFF.

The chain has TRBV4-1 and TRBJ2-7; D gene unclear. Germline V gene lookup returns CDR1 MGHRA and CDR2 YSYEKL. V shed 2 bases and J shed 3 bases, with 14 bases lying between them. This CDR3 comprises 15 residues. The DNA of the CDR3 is TGCGCCAGCAGCCAATTACGAGATAAGATCTACGAGCAGTACTTC. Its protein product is CASSQLRDKIYEQYF.

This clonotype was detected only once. The CDR3 spells CASTSRAGGSEQYF. The CDR3 DNA reads as TGTGCCAGCACCTCGAGGGCGGGAGGAAGCGAGCAGTACTTC. The chain carries TRBV6-1 and TRBJ2-7, with TRBD2 matching 8 bases. V gave up 7 bases and J gave up 6 bases; unmatched junction bases: 11. Germline CDR1 MNHNS, CDR2 SASEGT. The CDR3 runs 14 residues.

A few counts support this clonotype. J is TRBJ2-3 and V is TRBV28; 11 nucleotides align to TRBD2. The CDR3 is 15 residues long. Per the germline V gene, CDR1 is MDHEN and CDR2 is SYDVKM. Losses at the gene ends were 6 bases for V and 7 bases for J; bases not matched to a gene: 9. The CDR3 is CASSGTSGGSYTQYF. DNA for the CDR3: TGTGCCAGCAGCGGAACTAGCGGGGGCAGTTATACGCAGTATTTT.

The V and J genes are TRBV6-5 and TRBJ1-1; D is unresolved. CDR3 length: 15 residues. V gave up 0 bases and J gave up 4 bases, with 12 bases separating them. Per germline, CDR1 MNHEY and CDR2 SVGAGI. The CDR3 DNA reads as TGTGCCAGCAGTTACTCGGTTTCGGGTTTCACTGAAGCTTTCTTT. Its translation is CASSYSVSGFTEAFF.

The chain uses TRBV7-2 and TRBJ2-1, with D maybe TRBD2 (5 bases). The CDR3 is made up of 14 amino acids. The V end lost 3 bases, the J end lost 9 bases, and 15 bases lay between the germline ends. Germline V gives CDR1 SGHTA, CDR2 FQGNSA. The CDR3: CASSFRTLTSEQFF. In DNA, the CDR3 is TGTGCCAGCAGCTTCCGGACTCTAACGAGTGAGCAGTTCTTC.

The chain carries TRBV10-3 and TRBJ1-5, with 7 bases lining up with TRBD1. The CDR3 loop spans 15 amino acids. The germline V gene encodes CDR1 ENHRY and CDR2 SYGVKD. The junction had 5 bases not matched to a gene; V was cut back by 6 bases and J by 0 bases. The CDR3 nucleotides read TGTGCCATCAGGGACAGGTTAAATAGCAATCAGCCCCAGCATTTT. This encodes CAIRDRLNSNQPQHF.

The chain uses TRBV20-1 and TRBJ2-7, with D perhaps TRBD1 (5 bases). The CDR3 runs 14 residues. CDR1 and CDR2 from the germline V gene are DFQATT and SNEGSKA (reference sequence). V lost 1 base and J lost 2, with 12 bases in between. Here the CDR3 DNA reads TGCAGTGCTAGAGTCGCCAGGGTAACCTACGAGCAGTACTTC. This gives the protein CSARVARVTYEQYF.

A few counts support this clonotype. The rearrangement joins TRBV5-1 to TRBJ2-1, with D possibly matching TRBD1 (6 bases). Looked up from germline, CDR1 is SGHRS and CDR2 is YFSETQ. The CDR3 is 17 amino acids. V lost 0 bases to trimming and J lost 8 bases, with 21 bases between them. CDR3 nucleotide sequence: TGCGCCAGCAGCTTGGAGGGGACATATTCCCCCTTCGATGAGCAGTTCTTC. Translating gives CASSLEGTYSPFDEQFF.

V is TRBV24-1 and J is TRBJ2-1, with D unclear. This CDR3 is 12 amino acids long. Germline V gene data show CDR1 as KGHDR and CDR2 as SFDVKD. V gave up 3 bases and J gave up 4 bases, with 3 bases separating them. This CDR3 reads CATSDKYNEQFF. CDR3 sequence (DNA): TGTGCCACCAGTGATAAATACAATGAGCAGTTCTTC.

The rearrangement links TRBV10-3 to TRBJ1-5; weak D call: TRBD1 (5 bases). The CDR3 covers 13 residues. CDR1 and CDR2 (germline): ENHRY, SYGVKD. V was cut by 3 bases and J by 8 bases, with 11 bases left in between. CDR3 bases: TGTGCCATCAGTGATGGAAGGGGAGAGCCCCAGCATTTT. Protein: CAISDGRGEPQHF.

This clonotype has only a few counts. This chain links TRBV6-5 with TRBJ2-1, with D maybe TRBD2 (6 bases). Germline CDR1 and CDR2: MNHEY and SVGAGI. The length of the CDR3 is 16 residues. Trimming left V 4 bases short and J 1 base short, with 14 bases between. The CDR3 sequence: CASSSAGRWSYNEQFF. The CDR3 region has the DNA TGTGCCAGCAGTTCGGCAGGGAGGTGGTCCTACAATGAGCAGTTCTTC.

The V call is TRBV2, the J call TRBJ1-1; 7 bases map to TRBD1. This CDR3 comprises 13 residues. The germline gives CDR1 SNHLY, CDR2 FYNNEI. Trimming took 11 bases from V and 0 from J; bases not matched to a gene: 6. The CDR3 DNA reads TGTGCCCCCACGACAGGGATGAACACTGAAGCTTTCTTT. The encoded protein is CAPTTGMNTEAFF.

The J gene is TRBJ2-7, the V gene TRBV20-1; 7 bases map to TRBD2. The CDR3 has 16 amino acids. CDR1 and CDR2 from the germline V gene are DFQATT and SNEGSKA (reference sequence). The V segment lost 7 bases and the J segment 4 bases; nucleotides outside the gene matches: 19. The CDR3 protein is CSVSYQRDLADYEQYF. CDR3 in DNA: TGCAGTGTATCTTACCAAAGGGATCTAGCGGATTACGAGCAGTACTTC.